This TCR beta chain was recovered during a study of CD8 T cells in Susac syndrome. Remarks on this clonotype: Its antigen is not identified.

CD8+ and CD4+ T cells were negatively isolated; TEMRA cells were FACS-enriched. Random hexamers were used to reverse transcribe an amount of roughly 0.45 to 1 ug RNA. A single record per CDR3 protein comes from TCRdb applying MiXCR to the immunoSEQ multiplex PCR reads. The profile shows 110,000 to 150,000 distinct CDR3 sequences, approximately 96% of them singletons. The V gene lost 0 bases and the J gene lost 5 bases, with 9 bases spanning the gap. Per germline, CDR1 SGHRS and CDR2 YFSETQ. The CDR3 runs 15 residues. Findings and limits, study-wide: A relatively small number of individuals underwent TCR sequencing and HLA analysis.

The sample comprised CD4+ T cells from PBMCs. The sequence was obtained from a human donor with Susac syndrome. The chain links TRBV5-1 to TRBJ1-6; D is undetermined. This chain's CDR3 is CASSLDVPDNSPLHF. In DNA form, the CDR3 reads TGCGCCAGCAGCTTGGACGTGCCAGATAATTCACCCCTCCACTTT.